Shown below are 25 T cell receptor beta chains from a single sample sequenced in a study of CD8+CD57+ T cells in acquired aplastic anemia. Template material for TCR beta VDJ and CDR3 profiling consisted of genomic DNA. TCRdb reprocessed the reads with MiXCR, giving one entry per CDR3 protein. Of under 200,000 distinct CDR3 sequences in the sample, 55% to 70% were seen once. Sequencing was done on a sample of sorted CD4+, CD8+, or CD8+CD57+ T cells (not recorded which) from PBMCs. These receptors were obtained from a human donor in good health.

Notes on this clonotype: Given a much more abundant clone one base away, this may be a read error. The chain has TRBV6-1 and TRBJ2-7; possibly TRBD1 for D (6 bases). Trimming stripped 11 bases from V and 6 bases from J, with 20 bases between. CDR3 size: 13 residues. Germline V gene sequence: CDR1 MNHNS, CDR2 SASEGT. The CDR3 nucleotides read TGTGCCTCCCAGGGGACATCTCTGGCCGAGCAGTACTTC. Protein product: CASQGTSLAEQYF.

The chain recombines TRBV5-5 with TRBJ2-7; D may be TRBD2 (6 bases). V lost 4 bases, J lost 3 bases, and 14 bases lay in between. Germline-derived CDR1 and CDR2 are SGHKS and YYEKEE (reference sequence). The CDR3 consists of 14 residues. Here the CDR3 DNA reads TGTGCCAGCAGCCCAGTGGGACTGATCTACGAGCAGTACTTC. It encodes CASSPVGLIYEQYF.

CDR3 nucleotides: TGTGCCACCAGTGATCCGGGGACCGGCAGGAATGAGCAGTTCTTC. Translation: CATSDPGTGRNEQFF. J is TRBJ2-1 and V is TRBV24-1, with D perhaps matching TRBD1 or TRBD2 (5 bases each). V lost 3 bases, J lost 7 bases, and 15 bases lay in between. Germline V gives CDR1 KGHDR, CDR2 SFDVKD. This CDR3 is built from 15 residues.

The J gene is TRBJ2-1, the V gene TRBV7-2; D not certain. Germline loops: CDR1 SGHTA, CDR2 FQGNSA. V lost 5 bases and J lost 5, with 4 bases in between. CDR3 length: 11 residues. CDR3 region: CASSVNNEQFF. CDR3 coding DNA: TGTGCCAGCAGCGTGAACAATGAGCAGTTCTTC.

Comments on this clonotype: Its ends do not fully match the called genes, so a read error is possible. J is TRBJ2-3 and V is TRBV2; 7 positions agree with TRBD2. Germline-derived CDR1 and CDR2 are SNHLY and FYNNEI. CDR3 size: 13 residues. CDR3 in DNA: TGTGCCAACAGTGGGGGGGGAACGGATACGCAGTATTTT. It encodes CANSGGGTDTQYF.

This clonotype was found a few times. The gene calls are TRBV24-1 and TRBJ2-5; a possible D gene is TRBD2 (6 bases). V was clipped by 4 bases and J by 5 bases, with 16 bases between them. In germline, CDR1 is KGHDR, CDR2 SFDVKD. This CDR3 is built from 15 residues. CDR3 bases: TGTGCCACCAGTGACCCCGTGGGGGGTTGGGAGACCCAGTACTTC. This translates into CATSDPVGGWETQYF.

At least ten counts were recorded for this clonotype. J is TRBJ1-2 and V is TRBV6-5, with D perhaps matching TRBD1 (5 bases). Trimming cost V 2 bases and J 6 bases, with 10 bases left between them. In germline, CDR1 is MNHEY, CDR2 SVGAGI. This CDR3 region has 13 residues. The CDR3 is CASSYGTQDGYTF. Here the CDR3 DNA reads TGTGCCAGCAGTTACGGGACGCAAGATGGCTACACCTTC.

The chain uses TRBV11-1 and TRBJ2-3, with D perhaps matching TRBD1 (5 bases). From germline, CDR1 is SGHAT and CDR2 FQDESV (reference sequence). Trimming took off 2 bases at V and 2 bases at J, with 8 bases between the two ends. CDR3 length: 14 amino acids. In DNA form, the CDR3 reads TGTGCCAGCAGCTTATTTGGGGCCACAGATACGCAGTATTTT. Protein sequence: CASSLFGATDTQYF.

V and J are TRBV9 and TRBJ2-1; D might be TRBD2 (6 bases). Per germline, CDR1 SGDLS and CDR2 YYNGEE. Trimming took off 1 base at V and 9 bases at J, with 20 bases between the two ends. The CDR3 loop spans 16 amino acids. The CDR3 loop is CASSVLGGIGEGEQFF. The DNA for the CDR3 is TGTGCCAGCAGCGTACTGGGAGGTATCGGCGAGGGTGAGCAGTTCTTC.

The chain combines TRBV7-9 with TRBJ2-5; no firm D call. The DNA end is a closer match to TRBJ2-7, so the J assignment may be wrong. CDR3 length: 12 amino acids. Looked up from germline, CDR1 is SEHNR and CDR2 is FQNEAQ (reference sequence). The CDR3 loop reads CASSRTGYEQYF. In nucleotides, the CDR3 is TGTGCCAGCAGCCGTACGGGCTACGAGCAGTACTTC.

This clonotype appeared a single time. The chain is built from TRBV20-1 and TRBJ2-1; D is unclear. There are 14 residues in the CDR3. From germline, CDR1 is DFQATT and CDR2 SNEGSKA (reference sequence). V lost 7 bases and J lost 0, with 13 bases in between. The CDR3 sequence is CSGQRGPSYNEQFF. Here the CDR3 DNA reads TGCAGTGGGCAGCGTGGACCCTCCTACAATGAGCAGTTCTTC.

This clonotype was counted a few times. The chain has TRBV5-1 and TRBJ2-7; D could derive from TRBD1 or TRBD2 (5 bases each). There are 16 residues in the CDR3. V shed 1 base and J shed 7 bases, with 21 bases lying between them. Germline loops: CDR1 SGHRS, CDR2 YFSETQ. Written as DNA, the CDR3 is TGCGCCAGCAGCTTGCAACCGGGACCGACACCACAAGAGCAGTACTTC. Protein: CASSLQPGPTPQEQYF.

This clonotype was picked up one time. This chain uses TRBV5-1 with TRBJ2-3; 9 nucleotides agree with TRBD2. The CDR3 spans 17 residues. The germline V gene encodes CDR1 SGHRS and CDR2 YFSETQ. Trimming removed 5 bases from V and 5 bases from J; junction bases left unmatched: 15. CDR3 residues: CASRRGLSGGNQDTQYF. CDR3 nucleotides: TGCGCCAGCAGGCGCGGGCTCAGCGGGGGGAACCAAGATACGCAGTATTTT.

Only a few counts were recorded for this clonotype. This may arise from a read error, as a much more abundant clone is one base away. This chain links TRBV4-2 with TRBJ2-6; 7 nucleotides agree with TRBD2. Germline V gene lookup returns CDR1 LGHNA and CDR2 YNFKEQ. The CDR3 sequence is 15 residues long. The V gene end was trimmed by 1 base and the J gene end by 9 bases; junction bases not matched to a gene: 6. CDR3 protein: CASSQVEGRGNVLTF. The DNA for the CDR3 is TGTGCCAGCAGCCAAGTAGAGGGGAGGGGCAACGTCCTGACTTTC.

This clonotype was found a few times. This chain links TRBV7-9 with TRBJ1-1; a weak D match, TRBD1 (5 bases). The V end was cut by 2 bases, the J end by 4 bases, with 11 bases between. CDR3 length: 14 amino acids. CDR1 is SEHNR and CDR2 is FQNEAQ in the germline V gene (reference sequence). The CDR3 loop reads CASSLSTGGTEAFF. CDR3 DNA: TGTGCCAGCAGCTTATCGACCGGGGGCACTGAAGCTTTCTTT.

CDR3 DNA: TGTGCCAGCAGCGTAGAGGGACAGGGTCTTTACGAGCAGTACTTC. This gives the protein CASSVEGQGLYEQYF. The chain has TRBV9 and TRBJ2-7; 9 nucleotides align to TRBD1. Germline loops: CDR1 SGDLS, CDR2 YYNGEE. V dropped 0 bases and J dropped 4; count of bases not matched to a gene: 5. The CDR3 loop spans 15 amino acids.

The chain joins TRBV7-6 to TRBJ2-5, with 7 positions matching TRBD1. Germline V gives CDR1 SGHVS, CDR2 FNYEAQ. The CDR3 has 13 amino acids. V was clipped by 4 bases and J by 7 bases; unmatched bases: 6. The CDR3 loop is CASSSSTGWTQYF. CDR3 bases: TGTGCCAGCAGCTCCTCGACAGGGTGGACCCAGTACTTC.

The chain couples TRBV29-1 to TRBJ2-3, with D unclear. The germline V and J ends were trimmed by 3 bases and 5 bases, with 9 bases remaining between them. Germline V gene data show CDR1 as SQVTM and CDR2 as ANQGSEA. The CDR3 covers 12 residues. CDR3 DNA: TGCAGCGTTGATCTCCCAGGAGATACGCAGTATTTT. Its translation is CSVDLPGDTQYF.

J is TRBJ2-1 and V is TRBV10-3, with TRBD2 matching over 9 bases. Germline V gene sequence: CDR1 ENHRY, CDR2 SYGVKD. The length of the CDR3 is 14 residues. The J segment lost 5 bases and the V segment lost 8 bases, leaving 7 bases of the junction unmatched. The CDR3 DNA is TGTGCCATCGGGGCTAGCGGGGTAGACAATGAGCAGTTCTTC. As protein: CAIGASGVDNEQFF.

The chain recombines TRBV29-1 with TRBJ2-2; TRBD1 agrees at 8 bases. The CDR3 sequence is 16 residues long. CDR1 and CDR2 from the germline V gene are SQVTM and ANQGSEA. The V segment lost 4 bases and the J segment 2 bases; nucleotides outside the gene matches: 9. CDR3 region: CSVAQPGQANTGELFF. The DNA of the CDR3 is TGCAGCGTTGCCCAGCCGGGACAGGCTAACACCGGGGAGCTGTTTTTT.

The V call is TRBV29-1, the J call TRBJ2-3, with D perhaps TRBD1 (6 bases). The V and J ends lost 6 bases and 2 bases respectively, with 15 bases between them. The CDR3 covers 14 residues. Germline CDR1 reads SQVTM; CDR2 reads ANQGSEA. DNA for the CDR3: TGCAGCGTCATCTACAGGGTGATCACAGATACGCAGTATTTT. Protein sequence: CSVIYRVITDTQYF.

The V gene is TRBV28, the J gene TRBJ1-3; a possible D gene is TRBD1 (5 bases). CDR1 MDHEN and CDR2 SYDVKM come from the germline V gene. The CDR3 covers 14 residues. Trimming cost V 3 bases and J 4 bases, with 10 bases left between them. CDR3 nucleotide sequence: TGTGCCAGCAGTTTTGGGACGGTGGGAAACACCATATATTTT. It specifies CASSFGTVGNTIYF.

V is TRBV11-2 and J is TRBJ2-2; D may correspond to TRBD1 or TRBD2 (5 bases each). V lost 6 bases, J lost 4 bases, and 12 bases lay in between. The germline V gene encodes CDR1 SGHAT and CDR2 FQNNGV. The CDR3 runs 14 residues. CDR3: CASSFRDGTGELFF. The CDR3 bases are TGTGCCAGCAGTTTTAGGGACGGCACCGGGGAGCTGTTTTTT.

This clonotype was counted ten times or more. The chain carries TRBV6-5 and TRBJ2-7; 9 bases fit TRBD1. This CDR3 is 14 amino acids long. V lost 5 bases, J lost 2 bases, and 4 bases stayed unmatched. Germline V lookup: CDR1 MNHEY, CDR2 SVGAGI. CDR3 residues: CASSHGTGTYEQYF. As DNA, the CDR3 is TGTGCCAGCAGTCACGGGACAGGGACCTACGAGCAGTACTTC.

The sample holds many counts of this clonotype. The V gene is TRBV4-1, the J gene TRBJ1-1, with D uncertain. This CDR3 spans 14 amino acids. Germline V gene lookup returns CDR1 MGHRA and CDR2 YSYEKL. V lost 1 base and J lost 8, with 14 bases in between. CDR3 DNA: TGCGCCAGCAGCCAAGTCTCTTTTGGGCAGGAAGCTTTCTTT. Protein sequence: CASSQVSFGQEAFF.